This record covers a single T cell receptor (beta chain). Its specificity is unknown. Cultured CD4+ T cells had their DNA profiled by the Oncomine TCR Beta short-read assay. Each CDR3 protein is one row after TCRdb ran MiXCR on the PCR reads. The data contain about 13,000 distinct CDR3 sequences, 45% to 65% of them singletons. Specified treatment: approximately nine-day PBMC culture with coronavirus spike peptide pools or control peptides (ViraFEST assay). Expansion of antigen-specific T cells with peptide pools by ViraFEST preceded sequencing of TCRs. The data are from a study of vaccination and CD4 T cells after COVID-19. In germline, CDR1 is LGHNA, CDR2 YSLEER. CDR3 length: 19 residues. V was pared by 1 base and J by 0 bases, with 16 bases between.

The TCR sequence derives from a human donor who had recovered from COVID-19. The V gene is TRBV4-3, the J gene TRBJ2-6; weak D call: TRBD1 (5 bases). Sequences were obtained from CD4+ T cells from blood, cultured in vitro. The CDR3, as DNA: TGCGCCAGCAGCCAAGTAGGGGCGCAGGGTGACTCTGGGGCCAACGTCCTGACTTTC. Protein sequence: CASSQVGAQGDSGANVLTF.